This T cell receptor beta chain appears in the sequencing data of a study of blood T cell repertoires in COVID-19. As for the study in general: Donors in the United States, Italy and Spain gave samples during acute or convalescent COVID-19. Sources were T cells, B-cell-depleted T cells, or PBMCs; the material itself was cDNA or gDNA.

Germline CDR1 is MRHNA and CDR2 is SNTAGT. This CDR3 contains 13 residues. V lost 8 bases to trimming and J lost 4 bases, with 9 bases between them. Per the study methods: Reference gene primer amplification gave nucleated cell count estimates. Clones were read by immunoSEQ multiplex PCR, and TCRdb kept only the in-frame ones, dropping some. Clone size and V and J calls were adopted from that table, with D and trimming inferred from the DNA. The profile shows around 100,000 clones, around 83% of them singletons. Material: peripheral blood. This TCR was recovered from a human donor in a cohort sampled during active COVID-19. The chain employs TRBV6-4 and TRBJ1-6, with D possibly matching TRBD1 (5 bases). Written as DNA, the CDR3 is TGTGCCAGCTCACAGGCTTATAATTCACCCCTCCACTTT. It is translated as CASSQAYNSPLHF.